The text below deals with one T cell receptor beta chain. Sequencing was performed with immunoSEQ multiplex PCR; in TCRdb, only in-frame clones are kept and a portion is missing. There are approximately 210,000 clones in the sample; 70% to 85% occur only once, and 3% to 4% lies in the top ten. CDR1 is MNHNY and CDR2 is SVGAGI in the germline V gene (reference sequence). The J segment lost 1 base and the V segment lost 2 bases, leaving 0 bases of the junction unmatched. CDR3 length: 16 amino acids. This sample is drawn from a study of blood T cell repertoires in COVID-19. The source is a woman aged 55-70 years who had recovered from COVID-19. This chain links TRBV6-6 with TRBJ1-6; 9 bases line up with TRBD1. The specimen sequenced was PBMCs or T cells enriched from blood (not recorded which). The CDR3 DNA reads TGTGCCAGCAGTTACGGGACAGGGTCCTATAATTCACCCCTCCACTTT. As protein: CASSYGTGSYNSPLHF.